This T cell receptor beta chain was identified in a study of T cell responses to AZD1222 COVID-19 vaccine. Points from the study as a whole: No day 14 peak samples; only post-peak repertoires were characterized. Dominant at 160-218 and 743-854, vaccine-associated CD4 TCRs also spanned spike.

With regard to this clone: What it binds is not known.

Germline CDR1 and CDR2: ENHRY and SYGVKD. The CDR3 runs to 15 residues. The V segment lost 1 base and the J segment 5 bases; nucleotides outside the gene matches: 5. Sequenced by immunoSEQ multiplex PCR; TCRdb stores in-frame clones only, minus some. Of 84,000 or so clones listed, approximately 90% were seen once; the top ten hold roughly 31%. This receptor was taken from an adult in good health. Here the sequenced sample was peripheral blood, taken on day 0 of AZD1222 vaccination. The chain has TRBV10-3 and TRBJ1-5; 7 bases fit TRBD1. The CDR3 DNA reads TGTGCCATCAGTGAGTACAGGGGTAACGATCAGCCCCAGCATTTT. Protein product: CAISEYRGNDQPQHF.